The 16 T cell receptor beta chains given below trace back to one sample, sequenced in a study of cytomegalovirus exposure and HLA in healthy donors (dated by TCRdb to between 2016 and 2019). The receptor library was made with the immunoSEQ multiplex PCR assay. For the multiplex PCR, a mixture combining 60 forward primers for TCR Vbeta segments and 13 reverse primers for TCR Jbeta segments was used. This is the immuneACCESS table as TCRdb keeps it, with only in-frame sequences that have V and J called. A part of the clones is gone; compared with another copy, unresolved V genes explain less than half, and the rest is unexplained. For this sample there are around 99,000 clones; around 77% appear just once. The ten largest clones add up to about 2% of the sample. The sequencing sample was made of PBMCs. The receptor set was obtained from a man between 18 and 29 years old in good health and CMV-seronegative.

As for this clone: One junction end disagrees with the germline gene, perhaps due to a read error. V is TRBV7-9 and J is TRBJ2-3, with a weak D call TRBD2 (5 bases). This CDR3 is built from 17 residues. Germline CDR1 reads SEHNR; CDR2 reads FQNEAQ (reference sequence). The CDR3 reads CSSSLGGDYRHTDTQYF. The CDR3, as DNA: TGTTCCAGCAGCTTAGGTGGTGACTATAGACACACAGATACGCAGTATTTT. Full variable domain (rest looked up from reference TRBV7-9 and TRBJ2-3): DTGVSQNPRHKITKRGQNVTFRCDPISEHNRLYWYRQTLGQGPEFLTYFQNEAQLEKSRLLSDRFSAERPKGSFSTLEIQRTEQGDSAMYLCSSSLGGDYRHTDTQYFGPGTRLTVL.

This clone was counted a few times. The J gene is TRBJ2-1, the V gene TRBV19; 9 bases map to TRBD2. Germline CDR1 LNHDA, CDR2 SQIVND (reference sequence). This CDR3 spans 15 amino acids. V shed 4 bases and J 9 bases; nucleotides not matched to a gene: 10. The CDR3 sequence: CASSSGTSHLGEQFF. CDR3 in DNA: TGTGCCAGTAGTAGCGGGACTAGCCATTTGGGTGAGCAGTTCTTC. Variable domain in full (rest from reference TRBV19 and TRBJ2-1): DGGITQSPKYLFRKEGQNVTLSCEQNLNHDAMYWYRQDPGQGLRLIYYSQIVNDFQKGDIAEGYSVSREKKESFPLTVTSAQKNPTAFYLCASSSGTSHLGEQFFGPGTRLTVL.

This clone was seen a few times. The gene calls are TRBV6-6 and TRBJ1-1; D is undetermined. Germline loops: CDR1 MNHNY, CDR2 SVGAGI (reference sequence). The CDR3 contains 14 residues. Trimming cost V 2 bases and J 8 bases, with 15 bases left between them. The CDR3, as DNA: TGTGCCAGCAGTTACCCCCCTCGAGGCGGAGAAGCTTTCTTT. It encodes CASSYPPRGGEAFF.

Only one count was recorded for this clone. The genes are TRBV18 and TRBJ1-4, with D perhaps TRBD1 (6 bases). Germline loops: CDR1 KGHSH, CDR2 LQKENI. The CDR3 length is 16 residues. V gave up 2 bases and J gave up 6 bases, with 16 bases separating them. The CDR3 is CASSPTFDRLDEKLFF. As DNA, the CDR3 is TGTGCCAGCTCACCAACGTTTGACAGGTTGGATGAAAAACTGTTTTTT.

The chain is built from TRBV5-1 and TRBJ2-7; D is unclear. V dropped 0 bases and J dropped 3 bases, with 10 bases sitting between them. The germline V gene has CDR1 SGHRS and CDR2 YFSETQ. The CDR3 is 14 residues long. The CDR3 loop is CASSLAPGSYEQYF. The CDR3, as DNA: TGCGCCAGCAGCTTGGCCCCAGGCAGCTACGAGCAGTACTTC.

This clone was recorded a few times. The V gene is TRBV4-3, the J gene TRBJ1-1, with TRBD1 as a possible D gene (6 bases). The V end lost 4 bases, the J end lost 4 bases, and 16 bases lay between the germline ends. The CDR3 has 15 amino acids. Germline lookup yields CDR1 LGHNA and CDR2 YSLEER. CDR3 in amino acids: CASSRQGIQGTEAFF. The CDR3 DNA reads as TGCGCCAGCAGCCGGCAAGGGATACAGGGCACTGAAGCTTTCTTT.

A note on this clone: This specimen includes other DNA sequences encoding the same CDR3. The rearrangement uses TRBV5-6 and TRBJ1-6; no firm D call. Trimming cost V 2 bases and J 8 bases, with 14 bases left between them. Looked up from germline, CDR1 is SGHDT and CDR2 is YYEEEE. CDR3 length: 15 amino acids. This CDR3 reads CASSLANRGYSPLHF. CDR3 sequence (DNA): TGTGCCAGCAGCTTAGCGAACCGGGGTTATTCACCCCTCCACTTT.

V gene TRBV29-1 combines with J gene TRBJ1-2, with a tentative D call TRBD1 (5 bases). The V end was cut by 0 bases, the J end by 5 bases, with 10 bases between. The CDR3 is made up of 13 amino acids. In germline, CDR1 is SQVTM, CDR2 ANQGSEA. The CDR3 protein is CSVEEGQGYGYTF. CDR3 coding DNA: TGCAGCGTTGAAGAGGGGCAGGGATATGGCTACACCTTC.

In DNA form, the CDR3 reads TGTGCCAGCAGCTCCCACGGGACTAGCCACAATGAGCAGTTCTTC. It yields the protein CASSSHGTSHNEQFF. The chain combines TRBV9 with TRBJ2-1; 9 bases match TRBD2. The length of the CDR3 is 15 residues. J was trimmed by 5 bases and V by 4 bases; bases with no gene match: 7. CDR1 and CDR2 (germline): SGDLS, YYNGEE.

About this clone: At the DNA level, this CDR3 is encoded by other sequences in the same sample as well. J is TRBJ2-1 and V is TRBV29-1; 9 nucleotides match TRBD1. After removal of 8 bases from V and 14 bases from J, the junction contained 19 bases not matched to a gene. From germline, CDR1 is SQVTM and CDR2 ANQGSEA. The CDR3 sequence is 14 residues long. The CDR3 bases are TGCAGCTCATTCTCGGGACAGGGAAGAGTGGGGGAGTTCTTC. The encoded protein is CSSFSGQGRVGEFF.

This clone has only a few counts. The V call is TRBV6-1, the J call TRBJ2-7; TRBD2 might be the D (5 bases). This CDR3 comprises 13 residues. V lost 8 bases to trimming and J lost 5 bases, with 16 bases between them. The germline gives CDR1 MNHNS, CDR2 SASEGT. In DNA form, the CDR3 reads TGTGCCAGCGTGCACGCGCCCGGGGACGAGCAGTACTTC. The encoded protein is CASVHAPGDEQYF.

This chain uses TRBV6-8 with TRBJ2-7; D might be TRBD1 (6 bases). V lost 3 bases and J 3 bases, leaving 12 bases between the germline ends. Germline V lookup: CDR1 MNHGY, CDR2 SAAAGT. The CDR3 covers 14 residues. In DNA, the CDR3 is TGTGCCAGCAGTTATTGGACAGCATGCTACGAGCAGTACTTC. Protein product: CASSYWTACYEQYF.

This CDR3 is CASSLTSGDQGEQYF. Written as DNA, the CDR3 is TGCGCCAGCAGCTTGACTAGCGGGGATCAGGGCGAGCAGTACTTC. V and J are TRBV5-1 and TRBJ2-7, with TRBD2 matching over 10 bases. V was pared by 1 base and J by 6 bases, with 7 bases of the junction left unmatched. The V gene's germline CDR1 is SGHRS and CDR2 YFSETQ. This CDR3 spans 15 amino acids.

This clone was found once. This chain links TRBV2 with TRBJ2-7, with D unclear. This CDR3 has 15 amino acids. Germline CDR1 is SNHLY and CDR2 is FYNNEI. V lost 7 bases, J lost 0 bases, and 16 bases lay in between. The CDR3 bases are TGTGCCAGCATTGAGAGGCACACCACCTCCTACGAGCAGTACTTC. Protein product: CASIERHTTSYEQYF.

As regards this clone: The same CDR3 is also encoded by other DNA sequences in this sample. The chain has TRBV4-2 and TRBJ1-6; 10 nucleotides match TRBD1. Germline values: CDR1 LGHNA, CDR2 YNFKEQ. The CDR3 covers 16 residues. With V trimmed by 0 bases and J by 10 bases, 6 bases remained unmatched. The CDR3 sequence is CASSQEEGQGFSPLHF. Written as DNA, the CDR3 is TGTGCCAGCAGCCAAGAAGAGGGACAGGGGTTCTCACCCCTCCACTTT.

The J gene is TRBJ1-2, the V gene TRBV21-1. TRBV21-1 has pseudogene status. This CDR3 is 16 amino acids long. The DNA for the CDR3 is TGTGCCAGCAGCAATAGTTCTCTGAAATTCGGGTATGGCTACACCTTC. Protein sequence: CASSNSSLKFGYGYTF.